This T cell receptor beta chain was captured in a study of blood T cell repertoires in COVID-19. Looking at the study overall: The United States, Italy and Spain supplied acute and convalescent COVID-19 samples. Sources were T cells, B-cell-depleted T cells, or PBMCs; the material itself was cDNA or gDNA.

The authors' processing: Nucleated cell counts were estimated from reference gene primer amplification. Assay: immunoSEQ multiplex PCR; the TCRdb copy retains only in-frame clones and omits some. V and J calls and clone size are given by that table; D and trimming were obtained from the DNA. Of a few hundred thousand clones in the sample, 87% were seen once. Material for sequencing was peripheral blood. The TCR originated in a young man with active or convalescent COVID-19.

DNA of the CDR3: TGTGCCAGCAGTACTGGGCGAATTGAAGCTTTCTTT. Its protein is CASSTGRIEAFF. The gene calls are TRBV6-5 and TRBJ1-1; D not certain. The CDR3 covers 12 residues. V gave up 5 bases and J gave up 7 bases, with 11 bases separating them. Germline V gene lookup returns CDR1 MNHEY and CDR2 SVGAGI.